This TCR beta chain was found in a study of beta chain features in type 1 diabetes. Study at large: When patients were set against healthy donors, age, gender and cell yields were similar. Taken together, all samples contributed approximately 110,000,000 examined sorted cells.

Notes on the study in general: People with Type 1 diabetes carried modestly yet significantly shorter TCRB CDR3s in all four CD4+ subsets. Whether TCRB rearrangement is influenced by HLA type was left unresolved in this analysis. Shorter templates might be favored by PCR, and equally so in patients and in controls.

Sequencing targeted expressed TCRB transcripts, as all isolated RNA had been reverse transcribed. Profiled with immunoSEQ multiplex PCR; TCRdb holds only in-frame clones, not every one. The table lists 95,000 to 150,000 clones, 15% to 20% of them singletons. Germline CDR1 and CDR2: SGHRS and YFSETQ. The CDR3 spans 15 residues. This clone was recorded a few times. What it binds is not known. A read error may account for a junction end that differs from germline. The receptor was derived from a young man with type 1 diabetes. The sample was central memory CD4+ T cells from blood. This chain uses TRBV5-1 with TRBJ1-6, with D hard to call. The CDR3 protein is CASSFSDSHNSPLHF. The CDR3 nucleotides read TGCGCCAGCAGCTTCTCCGACTCCCATAATTCACCCCTCCACTTT.